These 21 T cell receptor beta chains were sequenced from one sample in a study of cytomegalovirus exposure and HLA in healthy donors. With 60 Vbeta and 13 Jbeta primers, the PCR was carried out. TCRdb's table, derived via immunoSEQ multiplex PCR, lists solely in-frame clones and lacks some. The sample contains about 150,000 clones, roughly 70% of which appear only once. Sequenced sample: PBMCs. These receptor sequences come from a man aged 18 to 29 in good health and CMV-seropositive.

This rearrangement joins TRBV6-6 to TRBJ2-7; tentatively, D is TRBD1 (6 bases). This CDR3 has 16 amino acids. V lost 0 bases, J lost 6 bases, and 18 bases lay in between. Germline CDR1 MNHNY, CDR2 SVGAGI (reference sequence). CDR3 nucleotide sequence: TGTGCCAGCAGTTACTCGTCAGGACAGTACAGTACCGAGCAGTACTTC. Its protein product is CASSYSSGQYSTEQYF.

The gene calls are TRBV10-2 and TRBJ1-2; 7 bases line up with TRBD1. The germline V gene encodes CDR1 WSHSY and CDR2 SAAADI. Trimming at V came to 6 bases and at J to 6 bases, leaving 13 bases not matched to a gene. The CDR3 contains 15 residues. CDR3 nucleotide sequence: TGCGCCAGCAGGGAGACAGGGACAGCTACCAATGGCTACACCTTC. Its protein is CASRETGTATNGYTF.

In this sample, this clone turned up a few times. The same CDR3 can be traced to other DNA sequences in this sample. The chain joins TRBV15 to TRBJ1-1; TRBD1 matches at 7 bases. The CDR3 consists of 14 residues. Germline CDR1 is LNHNV and CDR2 is YYDKDF (reference sequence). Trimming removed 1 base from V and 4 bases from J; junction bases left unmatched: 3. CDR3 DNA sequence: TGTGCCACCAGCAGAGGAGGGGGCGGCACTGAAGCTTTCTTT. This codes for CATSRGGGGTEAFF.

The chain uses TRBV7-8 and TRBJ2-2; TRBD2 agrees at 14 bases. Germline-derived CDR1 and CDR2 are SGHVS and FQNEAQ. The V segment lost 4 bases and the J segment 0 bases; nucleotides outside the gene matches: 4. The CDR3 spans 18 residues. The CDR3 region has the DNA TGTGCCAGCAGCTCGACTAGCGGGGGGGCATCGAACACCGGGGAGCTGTTTTTT. It is translated as CASSSTSGGASNTGELFF.

This clone was observed a few times. V and J are TRBV2 and TRBJ1-5, with D hard to call. CDR3 length equals 14 residues. Per the germline V gene, CDR1 is SNHLY and CDR2 is FYNNEI. V lost 3 bases and J lost 2, with 8 bases in between. CDR3 loop: CASSDLQGNQPQHF. The CDR3 bases are TGTGCCAGCAGTGACTTGCAGGGCAATCAGCCCCAGCATTTT. Filled out from reference TRBV2 and TRBJ1-5, the complete variable domain reads EPEVTQTPSHQVTQMGQEVILRCVPISNHLYFYWYRQILGQKVEFLVSFYNNEISEKSEIFDDQFSVERPDGSNFTLKIRSTKLEDSAMYFCASSDLQGNQPQHFGDGTRLSIL.

The V gene is TRBV10-3, the J gene TRBJ1-6; the D is unclear. CDR1 ENHRY and CDR2 SYGVKD come from the germline V gene. The CDR3 totals 14 residues. The V end was cut by 4 bases, the J end by 7 bases, with 11 bases between. The DNA for the CDR3 is TGTGCCATCAGTGTTGAACGGGAAAATTCACCCCTCCACTTT. Protein product: CAISVERENSPLHF.

The chain couples TRBV5-1 to TRBJ2-7; a weak D match, TRBD1 (5 bases). Trimming left V 3 bases short and J 3 bases short, with 19 bases between. CDR1 SGHRS and CDR2 YFSETQ come from the germline V gene. CDR3 length: 16 residues. The CDR3 here is CASSSQGRGVGYEQYF. CDR3 DNA sequence: TGCGCCAGCAGCTCCCAAGGAAGGGGCGTGGGCTACGAGCAGTACTTC. Full variable domain (remainder filled in from reference TRBV5-1 and TRBJ2-7): KAGVTQTPRYLIKTRGQQVTLSCSPISGHRSVSWYQQTPGQGLQFLFEYFSETQRNKGNFPGRFSGRQFSNSRSEMNVSTLELGDSALYLCASSSQGRGVGYEQYFGPGTRLTVT.

The chain carries TRBV5-4 and TRBJ1-1; tentatively, D is TRBD1 (6 bases). The V and J ends lost 4 bases and 0 bases respectively, with 16 bases between them. Germline CDR1 SGHNT, CDR2 YYREEE (reference sequence). The length of the CDR3 is 16 residues. CDR3 protein: CASSVGQIVMNTEAFF. The CDR3 DNA is TGTGCCAGCAGCGTTGGACAGATAGTCATGAACACTGAAGCTTTCTTT.

V and J are TRBV2 and TRBJ1-6; TRBD1 matches at 7 bases. With V trimmed by 10 bases and J by 6 bases, 6 bases remained unmatched. The CDR3 is 13 residues long. Germline assignment: CDR1 SNHLY and CDR2 FYNNEI. The CDR3 spells CATRQGINSPLHF. The CDR3 DNA sequence: TGTGCCACCCGACAGGGAATTAATTCACCCCTCCACTTT.

The genes are TRBV29-1 and TRBJ2-6, with 10 bases that match TRBD1. Trimming took 4 bases from V and 2 from J; bases not matched to a gene: 2. Germline CDR1 and CDR2: SQVTM and ANQGSEA. The CDR3 length is 15 residues. The CDR3 spells CSVGTGGTGANVLTF. As DNA, the CDR3 is TGCAGCGTTGGGACAGGGGGGACTGGGGCCAACGTCCTGACTTTC.

This clone showed up just a few times. The CDR3 DNA is TGTGCCAGCAGCCAAGATACCAGGGCCTACGAGCAGTACGTC. Residues: CASSQDTRAYEQYV. This chain connects TRBV4-2 to TRBJ2-7, with D possibly TRBD1 on 5 matching bases. This CDR3 has 14 amino acids. Trimming removed 0 bases at V and 2 bases at J, with 8 bases between. The germline V gene encodes CDR1 LGHNA and CDR2 YNFKEQ.

CDR3 bases: TGTGCCAGCAGCACCCGGGACTTCGGGGGAACTGAAGCTTTCTTT. Its protein is CASSTRDFGGTEAFF. The chain is built from TRBV7-9 and TRBJ1-1; a weak D match, TRBD1 (5 bases). The V gene lost 5 bases and the J gene lost 5 bases, with 18 bases spanning the gap. Germline CDR1 and CDR2: SEHNR and FQNEAQ (reference sequence). CDR3 length: 15 amino acids.

This chain connects TRBV4-1 to TRBJ1-2; no clear D gene. V was clipped by 8 bases and J by 0 bases, with 16 bases between them. This CDR3 spans 15 amino acids. Germline V gives CDR1 MGHRA, CDR2 YSYEKL. DNA of the CDR3: TGCGCCAGCCCCCTTTTGCGGTGGTCTAACTATGGCTACACCTTC. Its protein is CASPLLRWSNYGYTF.

The chain joins TRBV25-1 to TRBJ1-1; maybe TRBD1 (6 bases). Germline V gene lookup returns CDR1 MGHDK and CDR2 SYGVNS. Trimming removed 9 bases from V and 7 bases from J, with 18 bases in between. There are 13 residues in the CDR3. The CDR3 protein is CASKVRDKSEAFF. The CDR3 nucleotides are TGTGCCAGTAAAGTACGGGACAAAAGTGAAGCTTTCTTT.

This clone has a handful of counts. V is TRBV25-1 and J is TRBJ1-2, with 8 bases identical to TRBD1. V was pared by 3 bases and J by 11 bases, with 23 bases of the junction left unmatched. The CDR3 has 18 residues. Germline CDR1 MGHDK, CDR2 SYGVNS. The DNA for the CDR3 is TGTGCCAGCAGTGATTCGGGGGACAGGTTTAATATGGCGGTTGATTACACCTTC. As protein: CASSDSGDRFNMAVDYTF.

This sequence joins TRBV19 and TRBJ2-1, with D possibly TRBD2 on 7 matching bases. Germline V gene data show CDR1 as LNHDA and CDR2 as SQIVND (reference sequence). Between the trimmed V and J ends, which lost 7 bases and 9 bases, there was a span of 16 bases. The CDR3 contains 13 residues. The CDR3 loop is CASKRVAGAEQFF. DNA of the CDR3: TGTGCCAGTAAGAGGGTGGCGGGGGCTGAGCAGTTCTTC.

V is TRBV28 and J is TRBJ1-4; no clear D gene. The CDR3 consists of 14 residues. The germline gives CDR1 MDHEN, CDR2 SYDVKM. The V end was cut by 7 bases, the J end by 2 bases, with 11 bases between. The CDR3 bases are TGTGCCAGCAACGAATGGCAGACTAATGAAAAACTGTTTTTT. Amino acid sequence: CASNEWQTNEKLFF.

The sample holds a few counts of this clone. The same CDR3 is also encoded by other DNA sequences in this sample. The rearrangement joins TRBV28 to TRBJ1-2; 8 positions match TRBD1. The V gene's germline CDR1 is MDHEN and CDR2 SYDVKM. The V segment lost 4 bases and the J segment 2 bases; nucleotides outside the gene matches: 3. The CDR3 spans 14 residues. The CDR3 spells CASSSGQGNYGYTF. The CDR3, as DNA: TGTGCCAGCAGTTCTGGACAGGGAAACTATGGCTACACCTTC.

The J gene is TRBJ2-2, the V gene TRBV5-6; TRBD2 might be the D (6 bases). Trimming pared 3 bases from V and 0 bases from J, leaving 12 bases between. Per the germline V gene, CDR1 is SGHDT and CDR2 is YYEEEE. CDR3 size: 16 residues. CDR3 protein: CASSSLGLANTGELFF. Here the CDR3 DNA reads TGTGCCAGCAGCTCGTTGGGACTGGCGAACACCGGGGAGCTGTTTTTT.

V is TRBV4-3 and J is TRBJ1-2; 11 nucleotides agree with TRBD1. The germline V gene encodes CDR1 LGHNA and CDR2 YSLEER. The CDR3 runs to 13 residues. V shed 5 bases and J 7 bases; nucleotides not matched to a gene: 3. CDR3 residues: CASSEDRGLGYTF. As DNA, the CDR3 is TGCGCCAGCAGCGAGGACAGGGGGCTTGGCTACACCTTC.

On this clone itself: One junction end disagrees with the germline gene, perhaps due to a read error. This chain joins TRBV7-7 and TRBJ2-1, with D maybe TRBD2 (6 bases). Germline V gene lookup returns CDR1 SSHAT and CDR2 FNYEAQ (reference sequence). The CDR3 is 13 amino acids. This CDR3 is CASSPDRGYEQFF. For the CDR3, the DNA is TGTGCTAGCAGTCCGGACCGGGGGTATGAGCAGTTCTTC.